Reported below is one T cell receptor (beta chain). What it binds is not known. The CDR3 contains 14 residues. Per germline, CDR1 SGHNT and CDR2 YYREEE (reference sequence). Trimming shortened V by 9 bases and J by 2 bases, and 16 bases separated the two germline ends. Generated by immunoSEQ multiplex PCR, the TCRdb table keeps only in-frame clones and is missing some. Here the sample spans about 23,000 clones, 95% to 98% being singletons. The sample comes from a study of B cell selection in AIRE deficiency. Study-level results: Patient Tconv and Treg cells showed healthy-like TCRBV usage, CDR3 length, diversity. Shared Treg sequences had shorter CDR3s, biased toward rearrangements with few non-templated insertions.

Sorting defined conventional CD4 T cells as CD4+CD127+. The chain carries TRBV5-4 and TRBJ2-3; D possibly corresponds to TRBD2 (6 bases). The clonotype originates from a human donor with AIRE deficiency. Source material: conventional CD4+ T cells sorted from PBMCs. The CDR3 coding sequence is TGTGCCACGTCCCGGGGGACGTACACAGATACGCAGTATTTT. Its protein product is CATSRGTYTDTQYF.